The entry that follows covers one TCR beta chain sequence. The antigen is not known. This record comes from a study of cytomegalovirus exposure and HLA in healthy donors. Study conclusions and caveats: As a later analysis showed, a missense DCLRE1C variant was linked to trimming of TCR beta V- and J-genes.

CDR1 is SGDLS and CDR2 is YYNGEE in the germline V gene. After removal of 0 bases from V and 4 bases from J, the junction contained 5 bases not matched to a gene. The CDR3 covers 15 residues. The PCR used 60 Vbeta and 13 Jbeta primers. TCRdb keeps only in-frame clones here, not all; method: immunoSEQ multiplex PCR. Seen here are some 110,000 clones, approximately 80% observed once, and the top ten hold roughly 1.6%. The chain employs TRBV9 and TRBJ1-2; 8 bases fit TRBD1. Sequencing was carried out using PBMCs. This TCR came from a man aged 50-60 years in good health and CMV-seronegative. CDR3 DNA: TGTGCCAGCAGCGTAGCCGACAGGGGCGGCTATGGCTACACCTTC. This sequence encodes CASSVADRGGYGYTF.